The 32 T cell receptor beta chains listed next were all sequenced from one sample in a study of blood T cell repertoires in COVID-19. Only in-frame clones appear in the TCRdb table, and some are missing; sequencing was by immunoSEQ multiplex PCR. The sample consists of roughly 130,000 clones, about four fifths of them appearing once. The sequenced sample consisted of peripheral blood. The receptors derive from a man in his fifties or sixties with active or convalescent COVID-19.

V and J are TRBV14 and TRBJ1-2; tentatively, D is TRBD1 (5 bases). The V gene lost 1 base and the J gene lost 3 bases, with 12 bases spanning the gap. CDR1 is SGHDN, CDR2 FVKESK, per germline. This CDR3 has 15 residues. The CDR3 region is CASSQGYRRDYGYTF. CDR3 nucleotide sequence: TGTGCCAGCAGCCAAGGGTACAGGAGGGACTATGGCTACACCTTC.

This clone was observed once. The V call is TRBV7-9, the J call TRBJ1-2, with D possibly being TRBD1 (5 bases). Between the trimmed V and J ends, which lost 5 bases and 2 bases, there was a span of 12 bases. This CDR3 is 14 amino acids long. Germline V lookup: CDR1 SEHNR, CDR2 FQNEAQ (reference sequence). CDR3 nucleotide sequence: TGTGCCAGCAGCAGTCCGGGGGGGAACTATGGCTACACCTTC. It is translated as CASSSPGGNYGYTF.

The CDR3 loop reads CASSPTVSGSSYNEQFF. The CDR3 nucleotides read TGTGCCAGCAGCCCGACGGTAAGCGGAAGCTCCTACAATGAGCAGTTCTTC. The rearrangement uses TRBV7-7 and TRBJ2-1; weak D call: TRBD2 (5 bases). There are 17 residues in the CDR3. CDR1 is SSHAT and CDR2 is FNYEAQ in the germline V gene (reference sequence). V gave up 5 bases and J gave up 0 bases, with 17 bases separating them.

The sample holds a few counts of this clone. CDR3 sequence (DNA): TGTGCCAGCAGCCAAGATCGGGGTACAGATAATTCACCCCTCCACTTT. Its protein product is CASSQDRGTDNSPLHF. This sequence joins TRBV14 and TRBJ1-6; D unresolved. Germline-derived CDR1 and CDR2 are SGHDN and FVKESK. The CDR3 length is 16 residues. V was pared by 0 bases and J by 5 bases, with 11 bases between.

This clone was seen only once. The chain carries TRBV14 and TRBJ2-5; TRBD2 matches at 10 bases. The CDR3 runs to 16 residues. Looked up from germline, CDR1 is SGHDN and CDR2 is FVKESK. V dropped 5 bases and J dropped 2; count of bases not matched to a gene: 8. The CDR3 region is CASSEGASGSQETQYF. In DNA, the CDR3 is TGTGCCAGCAGCGAAGGGGCTAGCGGGAGTCAAGAGACCCAGTACTTC.

This chain uses TRBV27 with TRBJ2-1, with TRBD2 identical over 9 bases. V dropped 6 bases and J dropped 10; count of bases not matched to a gene: 13. This CDR3 has 15 residues. The germline V gene encodes CDR1 MNHEY and CDR2 SMNVEV (reference sequence). In nucleotides, the CDR3 is TGTGCCAGCAGCCCCTTGGCGGGAGGGCCGAAAGAGCAGTTCTTC. It is translated as CASSPLAGGPKEQFF.

The CDR3 coding sequence is TGTGCCAGCGGTCCCCGACAGGGAGAGAACACTGAAGCTTTCTTT. It encodes CASGPRQGENTEAFF. The rearrangement uses TRBV27 and TRBJ1-1; TRBD1 matches 7 bases. J gave up 1 base and V 8 bases, and 10 bases lay outside the gene matches. Looked up from germline, CDR1 is MNHEY and CDR2 is SMNVEV (reference sequence). This CDR3 is built from 15 residues.

This rearrangement joins TRBV7-2 to TRBJ1-1; D remains ambiguous. CDR1 SGHTA and CDR2 FQGNSA come from the germline V gene. Trimming stripped 0 bases from V and 11 bases from J, with 10 bases between. The length of the CDR3 is 12 residues. CDR3 sequence reads: CASSLARETAFF. CDR3 sequence (DNA): TGTGCCAGCAGCTTAGCACGGGAGACGGCTTTCTTT. The full variable domain, with the rest looked up from reference TRBV7-2 and TRBJ1-1, is GAGVSQSPSNKVTEKGKDVELRCDPISGHTALYWYRQSLGQGLEFLIYFQGNSAPDKSGLPSDRFSAERTGGSVSTLTIQRTQQEDSAVYLCASSLARETAFFGQGTRLTVV.

This chain connects TRBV15 to TRBJ2-2, with a tentative D call TRBD1 (5 bases). The germline V gene encodes CDR1 LNHNV and CDR2 YYDKDF (reference sequence). This CDR3 spans 14 amino acids. V lost 6 bases, J lost 2 bases, and 10 bases lay in between. CDR3 in DNA: TGTGCCACCAGTGGAGACAGAAACACCGGGGAGCTGTTTTTT. Its protein is CATSGDRNTGELFF.

The rearrangement uses TRBV28 and TRBJ2-7, with D hard to call. CDR1 and CDR2 from the germline V gene are MDHEN and SYDVKM. Trimming stripped 10 bases from V and 2 bases from J, with 15 bases between. The CDR3 extends over 13 amino acids. CDR3 amino acids: CATYDTLTYEQYF. The DNA of the CDR3 is TGTGCCACCTATGACACCTTAACCTACGAGCAGTACTTC.

The chain employs TRBV3-1 (or the pseudogene TRBV3-2) and TRBJ2-1, with D possibly being TRBD2 (6 bases). Germline assignment: CDR1 LGHDT and CDR2 YNNKEL (reference sequence). The CDR3 totals 17 residues. V was trimmed by 5 bases and J by 0 bases, leaving 17 bases between them. In DNA form, the CDR3 reads TGTGCCAGCAGCAATGTAGGAGGGAGGAGCTCCTACAATGAGCAGTTCTTC. Translated, it gives CASSNVGGRSSYNEQFF.

The V call is TRBV12-3 or TRBV12-4, the J call TRBJ2-7; D is undetermined. The CDR3 extends over 11 amino acids. With 6 bases removed from V and 6 bases from J, the gap between germline ends came to 9 bases. In DNA, the CDR3 is TGTGCCAGCAGAAGTACTGGCGAGCAGTACTTC. It codes for CASRSTGEQYF.

The V and J genes are TRBV9 and TRBJ2-2; 10 nucleotides line up with TRBD2. The CDR3 has 15 amino acids. V gave up 8 bases and J gave up 4 bases; unmatched junction bases: 8. Germline V gives CDR1 SGDLS, CDR2 YYNGEE. CDR3 sequence (DNA): TGTGCCAGTGATAGCGGGAGGAGGGGCACCGGGGAGCTGTTTTTT. The encoded protein is CASDSGRRGTGELFF.

The gene calls are TRBV18 and TRBJ1-5, with a tentative D call TRBD1 (5 bases). With 1 base removed from V and 2 bases from J, the gap between germline ends came to 9 bases. This CDR3 contains 15 residues. The V gene's germline CDR1 is KGHSH and CDR2 LQKENI. CDR3 region: CASSPQGLGNQPQHF. In DNA form, the CDR3 reads TGTGCCAGCTCACCACAGGGGTTGGGCAATCAGCCCCAGCATTTT.

The chain is built from TRBV28 and TRBJ2-1, with 9 bases fitting TRBD2. From germline, CDR1 is MDHEN and CDR2 SYDVKM. This CDR3 has 15 residues. The V segment lost 9 bases and the J segment 0 bases; nucleotides outside the gene matches: 6. Written as DNA, the CDR3 is TGTGCCAGTTACAGCGGGAGGAGCTCCTACAATGAGCAGTTCTTC. Translated: CASYSGRSSYNEQFF.

The V and J genes are TRBV24-1 and TRBJ2-2; TRBD1 matches at 9 bases. Per germline, CDR1 KGHDR and CDR2 SFDVKD. The CDR3 contains 17 residues. J lost 5 bases, V lost 1 base, and 7 bases had no gene match. In nucleotides, the CDR3 is TGTGCCACCAGTGATTTATCGGACAGGGGCTGGACCGGGGAGCTGTTTTTT. Its translation: CATSDLSDRGWTGELFF.

The chain employs TRBV28 and TRBJ2-7, with TRBD1 identical over 10 bases. Per germline, CDR1 MDHEN and CDR2 SYDVKM. CDR3 length equals 16 residues. The ends lost 4 bases at V and 7 bases at J; junction bases unmatched: 13. The CDR3 coding sequence is TGTGCCAGCAGTTCTTTCCGGGACAGGGGAGTGAGGGAGCAGTACTTC. It is translated as CASSSFRDRGVREQYF.

This chain joins TRBV2 and TRBJ1-4; tentatively, D is TRBD1 (6 bases). Trimming removed 6 bases from V and 3 bases from J, with 20 bases in between. The V gene's germline CDR1 is SNHLY and CDR2 FYNNEI. This CDR3 is built from 17 residues. The CDR3 spells CASRETVRGGSNEKLFF. DNA of the CDR3: TGTGCCAGCAGGGAGACAGTCCGGGGGGGCTCTAATGAAAAACTGTTTTTT.

This chain links TRBV7-3 with TRBJ2-3, with 10 nucleotides matching TRBD2. Trimming removed 4 bases from V and 2 bases from J; junction bases left unmatched: 3. Germline values: CDR1 SGHTA, CDR2 FQGTGA. The length of the CDR3 is 15 residues. The CDR3, as DNA: TGTGCCAGCAGCTCGGGACTAGCGAACACAGATACGCAGTATTTT. This sequence encodes CASSSGLANTDTQYF.

The chain recombines TRBV28 with TRBJ1-2, with 9 bases that match TRBD1. CDR3 size: 12 residues. CDR1 and CDR2 from the germline V gene are MDHEN and SYDVKM. Germline trimming cut 10 bases from V and 2 bases from J; bases unmatched to any gene: 2. CDR3 sequence: CAIGQGNYGYTF. CDR3 nucleotide sequence: TGTGCCATCGGACAGGGGAACTATGGCTACACCTTC.

The chain has TRBV10-3 and TRBJ2-5; TRBD1 is a possible D gene (6 bases). The ends were cut back, 5 bases at V and 0 bases at J, with 10 bases in the middle. Germline V CDR1 and CDR2: ENHRY, SYGVKD. The length of the CDR3 is 14 residues. CDR3 DNA sequence: TGTGCCATCAGTAGCGACAGGAACCAAGAGACCCAGTACTTC. Encoded protein: CAISSDRNQETQYF.

The CDR3 loop reads CASSHPRTSGRGLSNEQFF. The CDR3 DNA reads as TGTGCCAGCAGCCATCCAAGGACTAGCGGGAGGGGGTTGTCCAATGAGCAGTTCTTC. The chain links TRBV4-2 to TRBJ2-1, with 15 positions matching TRBD2. Looked up from germline, CDR1 is LGHNA and CDR2 is YNFKEQ. Trimming cost V 3 bases and J 6 bases; bases outside gene matches: 12. The CDR3 runs 19 residues.

This rearrangement joins TRBV5-4 to TRBJ2-5; a weak D match, TRBD2 (5 bases). V lost 1 base and J lost 5, with 15 bases in between. Germline CDR1 SGHNT, CDR2 YYREEE (reference sequence). The CDR3 is made up of 15 amino acids. The CDR3 loop is CASSLISPGGETQYF. CDR3 bases: TGTGCCAGCAGCTTGATAAGTCCCGGCGGGGAGACCCAGTACTTC.

This chain uses TRBV9 with TRBJ1-5; 10 bases map to TRBD1. Germline CDR1 SGDLS, CDR2 YYNGEE. This CDR3 is built from 15 residues. The V segment lost 0 bases and the J segment 6 bases; nucleotides outside the gene matches: 3. Here the CDR3 reads CASSVGTGGGQPQHF. The CDR3 DNA reads as TGTGCCAGCAGCGTAGGGACAGGGGGAGGTCAGCCCCAGCATTTT.

The rearrangement links TRBV12-3 or TRBV12-4 to TRBJ1-6; D remains ambiguous. The CDR3 consists of 13 residues. Trimming left V 9 bases short and J 3 bases short, with 9 bases between. The chain's CDR3 is CASGRGYNSPLHF. CDR3 nucleotides: TGTGCCAGTGGACGGGGCTATAATTCACCCCTCCACTTT.

This chain connects TRBV4-2 to TRBJ2-2; TRBD2 aligns across 8 bases. Looked up from germline, CDR1 is LGHNA and CDR2 is YNFKEQ. J was trimmed by 7 bases and V by 7 bases; bases with no gene match: 14. This CDR3 has 16 residues. Here the CDR3 reads CASNPTGRASDGELFF. CDR3 sequence (DNA): TGTGCCAGCAACCCAACCGGGAGGGCCTCGGACGGGGAGCTGTTTTTT.

The rearrangement uses TRBV6-2 or TRBV6-3 and TRBJ2-7, with 7 bases fitting TRBD1. CDR3 length: 15 residues. Germline CDR1 reads MNHEY; CDR2 reads SVGEGT. V trimming: 3 bases; J trimming: 0 bases; junction bases outside the gene matches: 5. The CDR3 is CASSYLQGTSYEQYF. The CDR3, as DNA: TGTGCCAGCAGTTATTTACAGGGGACCTCCTACGAGCAGTACTTC.

In this sample, this clone turned up once. The rearrangement joins TRBV2 to TRBJ2-7; 10 bases align to TRBD1. Germline values: CDR1 SNHLY, CDR2 FYNNEI. CDR3 length equals 13 residues. Losses at the gene ends were 7 bases for V and 2 bases for J; bases not matched to a gene: 2. The CDR3 region has the DNA TGTGCCAGCACCGGGACAGGGGCCTACGAGCAGTACTTC. This codes for CASTGTGAYEQYF.

The genes are TRBV14 and TRBJ2-7; D may be TRBD1 (5 bases). The V gene's germline CDR1 is SGHDN and CDR2 FVKESK. This CDR3 is 15 amino acids long. Trimming took off 4 bases at V and 0 bases at J, with 13 bases between the two ends. The CDR3 nucleotides are TGTGCCAGCAGCCCCGGACAAACCTACTCCTACGAGCAGTACTTC. This translates into CASSPGQTYSYEQYF.

The genes are TRBV18 and TRBJ2-1, with 12 bases that match TRBD1. V lost 3 bases to trimming and J lost 8 bases; unmatched junction nucleotides: 5. Germline V gene sequence: CDR1 KGHSH, CDR2 LQKENI. The CDR3 has 15 amino acids. CDR3 nucleotides: TGTGCCAGCTCACCCGGGACAGGGGGCGCCTATGAGCAGTTCTTC. It is translated as CASSPGTGGAYEQFF.

This clone was detected ten times or more. V is TRBV24-1 and J is TRBJ1-2; D may be TRBD1 (5 bases). Per the germline V gene, CDR1 is KGHDR and CDR2 is SFDVKD. V gave up 5 bases and J gave up 5 bases, with 8 bases separating them. This CDR3 comprises 12 residues. The CDR3 loop reads CATSGTGYGYTF. CDR3 sequence (DNA): TGTGCCACCAGTGGAACAGGTTATGGCTACACCTTC.

This chain connects TRBV30 to TRBJ2-4; 8 nucleotides agree with TRBD1. Germline assignment: CDR1 GTSNPN and CDR2 SVGIG (reference sequence). V lost 6 bases, J lost 0 bases, and 4 bases stayed unmatched. This CDR3 has 14 residues. The CDR3 coding sequence is TGTGCCTGCGACAGGGGCCTAGCCAAAAACATTCAGTACTTC. Translating it yields CACDRGLAKNIQYF.